Detailed here is one TCR beta chain. This sample is part of a study of blood T cell repertoires in COVID-19. J lost 8 bases, V lost 6 bases, and 7 bases had no gene match. The CDR3 extends over 14 amino acids. CDR1 is ENHRY and CDR2 is SYGVKD in the germline V gene. Measured with immunoSEQ multiplex PCR; TCRdb has only the in-frame clones, and not every one. This table holds about 180,000 clones, over 80% found once. The V call is TRBV10-3, the J call TRBJ1-4, with 9 bases that match TRBD1. This sequence was found in a woman aged 40 to 49 with COVID-19, enrolled during active disease. Sequenced input: peripheral blood. Here the CDR3 reads CAIREDRGDEKLFF. Here the CDR3 DNA reads TGTGCCATCAGGGAGGACAGGGGTGACGAAAAACTGTTTTTT.